Detailed here is one TCR beta chain. Its cognate antigen is unknown. This sample is part of a study of T cell responses to AZD1222 COVID-19 vaccine. Study results and caveats: Two doses of AZD1222 preceded a rise in Spike-specific TCR breadth and depth. Reportedly, nearly half of unique spike TCRs recognized epitopes outside B.1.351/B.1.1.7 mutations. In a largely white British group with more females than males, clonal diversity was possibly underestimated.

The germline V and J ends were trimmed by 4 bases and 3 bases, with 7 bases remaining between them. Per germline, CDR1 SGHTA and CDR2 FQGTGA. This CDR3 is 14 amino acids long. Generated by immunoSEQ multiplex PCR, the TCRdb table keeps only in-frame clones and is missing some. The table has about 130,000 clones, approximately 88% seen once; the top ten hold roughly 4.3%. This clonotype originated in an adult in good health. V usage is TRBV7-3 and J usage is TRBJ1-6, with D possibly matching TRBD1 (5 bases). Sequences were derived from peripheral blood, sampled on day 0 of AZD1222 vaccination. The CDR3 nucleotides read TGTGCCAGCAGCTCCGGGGGCTATAATTCACCCCTCCACTTT. Its translation: CASSSGGYNSPLHF.